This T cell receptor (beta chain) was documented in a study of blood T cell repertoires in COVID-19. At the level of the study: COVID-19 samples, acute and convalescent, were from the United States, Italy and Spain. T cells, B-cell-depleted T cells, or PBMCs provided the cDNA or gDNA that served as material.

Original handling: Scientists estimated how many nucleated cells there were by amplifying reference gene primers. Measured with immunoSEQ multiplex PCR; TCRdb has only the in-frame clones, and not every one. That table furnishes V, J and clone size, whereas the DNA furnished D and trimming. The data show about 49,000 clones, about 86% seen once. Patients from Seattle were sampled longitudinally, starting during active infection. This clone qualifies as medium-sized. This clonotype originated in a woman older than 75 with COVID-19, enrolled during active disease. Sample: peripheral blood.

CDR3 DNA: TGTGCCAGCAGTTCACTCCCCCGAAGTCCCTATAATTCACCCCTCCACTTT. Encoded protein: CASSSLPRSPYNSPLHF. This rearrangement joins TRBV28 to TRBJ1-6, with D uncertain. Trimming removed 4 bases at V and 2 bases at J, with 15 bases between. This CDR3 is 17 amino acids long. The germline V gene has CDR1 MDHEN and CDR2 SYDVKM.